This TCR beta chain was sequenced during a study of blood T cell repertoires in COVID-19. The overall study: The United States, Italy and Spain were the sources of the acute and convalescent COVID-19 samples. Sample material is recorded as cDNA or gDNA derived from T cells, B-cell-depleted T cells, or PBMCs.

Deletions cut 0 bases from V and 9 bases from J, with 13 bases between. Germline loops: CDR1 SGHRS, CDR2 YFSETQ. The CDR3 extends over 14 amino acids. As handled by the study authors: The assay estimated nucleated cells by amplifying reference gene primers. The method was immunoSEQ multiplex PCR; TCRdb's version includes in-frame clones alone and lacks a portion of them. For V, J and clone size, that table is used; D and trimming come from the DNA. The data show more than 55,000 clones, with roughly 80% seen just once and 8.5% to 10% held by the top ten. The chain couples TRBV5-1 to TRBJ2-1; D possibly corresponds to TRBD1 (6 bases). Specimen: peripheral blood. The receptor was derived from a woman of 80 years or more with acute or convalescent COVID-19. This CDR3 is CASSLAQGLVEQFF. In DNA, the CDR3 is TGCGCCAGCAGCTTGGCCCAGGGGTTGGTTGAGCAGTTCTTC.